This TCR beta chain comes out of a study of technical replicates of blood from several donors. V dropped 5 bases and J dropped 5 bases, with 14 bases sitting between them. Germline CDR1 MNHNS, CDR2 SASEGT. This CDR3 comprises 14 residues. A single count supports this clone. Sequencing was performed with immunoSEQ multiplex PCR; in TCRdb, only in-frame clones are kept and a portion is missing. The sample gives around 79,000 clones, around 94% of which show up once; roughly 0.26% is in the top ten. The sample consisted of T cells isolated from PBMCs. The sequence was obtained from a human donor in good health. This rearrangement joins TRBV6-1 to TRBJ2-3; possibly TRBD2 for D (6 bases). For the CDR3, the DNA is TGTGCCAGCAGTACCCCTTACGGGGGAGATACGCAGTATTTT. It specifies CASSTPYGGDTQYF.